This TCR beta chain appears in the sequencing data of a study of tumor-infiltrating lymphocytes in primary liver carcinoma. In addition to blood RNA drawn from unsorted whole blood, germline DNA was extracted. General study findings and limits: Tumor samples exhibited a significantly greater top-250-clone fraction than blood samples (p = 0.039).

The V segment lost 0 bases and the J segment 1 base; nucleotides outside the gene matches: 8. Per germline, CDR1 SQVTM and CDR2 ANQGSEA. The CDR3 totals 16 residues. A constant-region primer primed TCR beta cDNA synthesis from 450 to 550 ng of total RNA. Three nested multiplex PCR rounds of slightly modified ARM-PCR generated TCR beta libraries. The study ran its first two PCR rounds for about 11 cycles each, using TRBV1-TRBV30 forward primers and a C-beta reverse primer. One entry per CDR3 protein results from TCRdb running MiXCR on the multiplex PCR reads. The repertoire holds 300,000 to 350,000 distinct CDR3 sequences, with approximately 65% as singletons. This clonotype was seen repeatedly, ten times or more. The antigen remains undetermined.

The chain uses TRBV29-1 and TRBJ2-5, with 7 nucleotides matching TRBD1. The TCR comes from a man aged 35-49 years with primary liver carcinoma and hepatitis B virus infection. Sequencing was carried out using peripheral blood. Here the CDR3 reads CSVEEEYGTVQETQYF. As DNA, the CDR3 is TGCAGCGTTGAAGAGGAATACGGGACAGTCCAAGAGACCCAGTACTTC.